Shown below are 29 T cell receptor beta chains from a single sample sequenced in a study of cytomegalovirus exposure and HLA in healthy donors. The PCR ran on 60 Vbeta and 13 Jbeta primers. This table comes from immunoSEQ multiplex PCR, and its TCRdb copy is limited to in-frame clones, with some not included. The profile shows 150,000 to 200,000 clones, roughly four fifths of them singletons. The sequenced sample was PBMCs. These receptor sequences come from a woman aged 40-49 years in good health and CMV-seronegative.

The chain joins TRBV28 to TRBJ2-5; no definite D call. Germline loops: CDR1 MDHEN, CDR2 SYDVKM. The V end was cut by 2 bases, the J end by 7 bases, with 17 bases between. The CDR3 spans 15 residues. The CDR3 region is CASSLRGAASGTQYF. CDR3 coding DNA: TGTGCCAGCAGTTTAAGAGGTGCCGCCTCCGGGACCCAGTACTTC.

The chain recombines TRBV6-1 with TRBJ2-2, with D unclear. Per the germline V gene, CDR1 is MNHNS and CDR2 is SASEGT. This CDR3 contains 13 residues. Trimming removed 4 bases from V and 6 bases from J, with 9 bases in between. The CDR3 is CASSVQVSGELFF. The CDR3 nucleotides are TGTGCCAGCAGTGTACAAGTATCCGGGGAGCTGTTTTTT.

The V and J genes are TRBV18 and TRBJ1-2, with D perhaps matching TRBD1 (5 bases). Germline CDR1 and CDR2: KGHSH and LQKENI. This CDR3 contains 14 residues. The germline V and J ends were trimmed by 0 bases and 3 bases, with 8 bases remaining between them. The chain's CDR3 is CASSPPGQDYGYTF. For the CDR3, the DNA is TGTGCCAGCTCACCACCGGGGCAGGACTATGGCTACACCTTC.

The CDR3 spells CASSAGGVGYTF. CDR3 DNA: TGCGCCAGCAGCGCGGGGGGCGTAGGCTACACCTTC. The rearrangement uses TRBV5-1 and TRBJ1-2, with D possibly TRBD1 on 6 matching bases. V was shortened by 4 bases and J by 8 bases, with 12 bases between the two germline ends. Germline V gene data show CDR1 as SGHRS and CDR2 as YFSETQ. The CDR3 sequence is 12 residues long.

DNA for the CDR3: TGTGCCTGGAGTATACTAGCGCCAGATACGCAGTATTTT. Protein product: CAWSILAPDTQYF. The V call is TRBV30, the J call TRBJ2-3; TRBD2 aligns across 7 bases. V gave up 2 bases and J gave up 4 bases; unmatched junction bases: 3. Germline loops: CDR1 GTSNPN, CDR2 SVGIG (reference sequence). The CDR3 is 13 residues long.

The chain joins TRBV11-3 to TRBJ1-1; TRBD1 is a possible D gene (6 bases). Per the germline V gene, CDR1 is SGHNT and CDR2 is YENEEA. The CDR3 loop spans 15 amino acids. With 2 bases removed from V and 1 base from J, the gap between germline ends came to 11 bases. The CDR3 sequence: CASSLSGTRNTEAFF. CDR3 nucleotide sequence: TGTGCCAGCAGCTTATCCGGGACAAGGAACACTGAAGCTTTCTTT.

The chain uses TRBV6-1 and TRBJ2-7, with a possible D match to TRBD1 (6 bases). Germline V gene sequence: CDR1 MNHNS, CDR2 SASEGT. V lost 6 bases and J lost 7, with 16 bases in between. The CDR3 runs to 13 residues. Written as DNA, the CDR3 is TGTGCCAGCAGATCGACAGGAATGGGTGAGCAGTACTTC. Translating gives CASRSTGMGEQYF.

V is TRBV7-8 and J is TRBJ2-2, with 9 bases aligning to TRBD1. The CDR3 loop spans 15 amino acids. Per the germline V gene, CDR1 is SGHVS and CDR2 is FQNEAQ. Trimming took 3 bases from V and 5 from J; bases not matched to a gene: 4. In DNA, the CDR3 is TGTGCCAGCAGCTTTGGACAGGGGATGACCGGGGAGCTGTTTTTT. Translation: CASSFGQGMTGELFF.

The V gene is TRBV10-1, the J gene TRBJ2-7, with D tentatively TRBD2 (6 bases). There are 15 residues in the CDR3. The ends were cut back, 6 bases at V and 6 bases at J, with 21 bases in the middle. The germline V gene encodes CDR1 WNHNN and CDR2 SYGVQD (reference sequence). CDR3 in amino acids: CASRAWGLSLSEQYF. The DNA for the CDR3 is TGCGCCAGCAGAGCCTGGGGACTCTCCCTTAGCGAGCAGTACTTC.

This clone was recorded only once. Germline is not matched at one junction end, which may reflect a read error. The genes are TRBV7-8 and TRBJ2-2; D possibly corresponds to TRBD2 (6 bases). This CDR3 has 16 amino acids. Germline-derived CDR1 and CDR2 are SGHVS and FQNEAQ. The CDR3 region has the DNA TGTGCCACCAGCCCCGGAGGGCTACAAAACACCGGGGAGCTGTTTTTT. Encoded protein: CATSPGGLQNTGELFF.

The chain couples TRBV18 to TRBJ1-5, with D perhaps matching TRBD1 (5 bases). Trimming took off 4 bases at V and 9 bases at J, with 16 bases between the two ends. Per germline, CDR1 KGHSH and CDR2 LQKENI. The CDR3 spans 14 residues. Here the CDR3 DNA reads TGTGCCAGCTCACTACAGGATCCGGATGGGCCCCAGCATTTT. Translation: CASSLQDPDGPQHF.

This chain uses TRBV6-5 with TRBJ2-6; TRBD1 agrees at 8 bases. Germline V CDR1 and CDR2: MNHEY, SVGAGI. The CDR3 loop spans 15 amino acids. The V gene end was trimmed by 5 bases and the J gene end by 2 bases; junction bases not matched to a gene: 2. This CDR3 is CASSPGQAGANVLTF. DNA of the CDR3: TGTGCCAGCAGTCCGGGACAGGCTGGGGCCAACGTCCTGACTTTC.

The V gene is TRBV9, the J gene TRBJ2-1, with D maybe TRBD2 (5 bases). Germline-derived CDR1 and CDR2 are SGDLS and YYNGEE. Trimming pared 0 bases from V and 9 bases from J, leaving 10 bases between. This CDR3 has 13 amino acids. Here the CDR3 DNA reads TGTGCCAGCAGCGTAGCTTTAGCGAGTGAGCAGTTCTTC. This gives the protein CASSVALASEQFF.

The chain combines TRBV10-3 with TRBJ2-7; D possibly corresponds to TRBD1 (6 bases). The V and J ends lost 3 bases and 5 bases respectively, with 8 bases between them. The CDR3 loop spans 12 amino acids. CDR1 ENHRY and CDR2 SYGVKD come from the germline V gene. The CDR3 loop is CAISEQGDEQYF. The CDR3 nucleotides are TGTGCCATCAGTGAACAGGGCGACGAGCAGTACTTC.

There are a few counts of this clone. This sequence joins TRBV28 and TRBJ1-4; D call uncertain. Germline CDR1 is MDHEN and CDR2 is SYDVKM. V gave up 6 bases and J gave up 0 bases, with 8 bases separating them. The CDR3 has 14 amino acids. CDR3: CASSSPATNEKLFF. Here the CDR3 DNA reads TGTGCCAGCAGCTCCCCAGCAACTAATGAAAAACTGTTTTTT.

DNA of the CDR3: TGTGCCAGGGACAGACCGAAACCGCTTCCTATGAGTACGGACACTGAAGCTTTCTTT. It is translated as CARDRPKPLPMSTDTEAFF. The chain has TRBV27 and TRBJ1-1, with a possible D match to TRBD1 (6 bases). V lost 9 bases and J lost 3, with 32 bases in between. Germline V gene lookup returns CDR1 MNHEY and CDR2 SMNVEV (reference sequence). The length of the CDR3 is 19 residues.

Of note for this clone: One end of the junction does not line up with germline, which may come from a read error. CDR3 sequence reads: CASGEAYSNYGYTF. CDR3 bases: TGCGCCAGCGGTGAAGCCTACAGTAACTATGGCTACACCTTC. The J gene is TRBJ1-2, the V gene TRBV6-1; D is ambiguous. This CDR3 is 14 amino acids long. Germline CDR1 is MNHNS and CDR2 is SASEGT.

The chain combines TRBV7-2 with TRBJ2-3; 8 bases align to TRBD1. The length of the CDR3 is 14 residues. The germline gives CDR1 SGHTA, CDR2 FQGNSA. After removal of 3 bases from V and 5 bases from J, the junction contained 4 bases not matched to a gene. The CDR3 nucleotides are TGTGCCAGCAGCTTCAGGGGGCGCATAGATACGCAGTATTTT. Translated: CASSFRGRIDTQYF.

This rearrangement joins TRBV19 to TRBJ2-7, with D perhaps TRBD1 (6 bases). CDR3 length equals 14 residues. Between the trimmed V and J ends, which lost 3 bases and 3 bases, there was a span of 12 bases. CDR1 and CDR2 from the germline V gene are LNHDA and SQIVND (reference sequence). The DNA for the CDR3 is TGTGCCAGTAGTATTGCAGGGGCAGGCTACGAGCAGTACTTC. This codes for CASSIAGAGYEQYF.

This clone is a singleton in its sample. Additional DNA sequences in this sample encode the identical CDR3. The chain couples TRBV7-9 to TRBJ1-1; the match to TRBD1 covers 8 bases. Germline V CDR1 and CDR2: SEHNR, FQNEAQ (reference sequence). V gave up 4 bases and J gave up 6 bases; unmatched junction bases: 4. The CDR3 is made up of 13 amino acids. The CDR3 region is CASSSQGAAEAFF. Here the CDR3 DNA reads TGTGCCAGCAGCTCCCAGGGGGCGGCTGAAGCTTTCTTT. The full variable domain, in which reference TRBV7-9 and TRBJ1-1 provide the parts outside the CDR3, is DTGVSQNPRHKITKRGQNVTFRCDPISEHNRLYWYRQTLGQGPEFLTYFQNEAQLEKSRLLSDRFSAERPKGSFSTLEIQRTEQGDSAMYLCASSSQGAAEAFFGQGTRLTVV.

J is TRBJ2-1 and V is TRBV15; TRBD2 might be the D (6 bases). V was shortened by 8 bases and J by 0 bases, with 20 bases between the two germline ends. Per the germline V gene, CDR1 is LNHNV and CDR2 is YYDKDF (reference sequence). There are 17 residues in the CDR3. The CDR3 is CATRDIHSGSSYNEQFF. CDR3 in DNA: TGTGCCACCCGGGATATTCATAGCGGTAGCTCCTACAATGAGCAGTTCTTC.

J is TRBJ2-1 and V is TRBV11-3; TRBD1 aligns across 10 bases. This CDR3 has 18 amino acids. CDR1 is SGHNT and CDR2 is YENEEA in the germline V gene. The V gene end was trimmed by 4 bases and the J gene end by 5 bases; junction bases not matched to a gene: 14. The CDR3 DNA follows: TGTGCCAGCAGCTCGACGAGAGCGGGACAGGGGTCTGACAATGAGCAGTTCTTC. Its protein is CASSSTRAGQGSDNEQFF.

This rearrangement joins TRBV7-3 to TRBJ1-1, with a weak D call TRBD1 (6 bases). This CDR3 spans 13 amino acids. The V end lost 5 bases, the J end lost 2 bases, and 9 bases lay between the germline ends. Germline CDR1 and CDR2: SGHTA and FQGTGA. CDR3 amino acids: CASSSRGNTEAFF. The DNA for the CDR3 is TGTGCCAGCAGCAGCAGGGGAAACACTGAAGCTTTCTTT.

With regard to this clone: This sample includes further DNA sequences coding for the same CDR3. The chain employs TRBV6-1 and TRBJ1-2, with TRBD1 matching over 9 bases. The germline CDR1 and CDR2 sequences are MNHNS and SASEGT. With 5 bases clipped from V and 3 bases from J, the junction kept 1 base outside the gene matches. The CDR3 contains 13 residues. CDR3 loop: CASSRQGDYGYTF. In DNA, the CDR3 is TGTGCCAGCAGTAGACAGGGGGACTATGGCTACACCTTC.

CDR3 protein: CASSFLPGDYEQYF. DNA of the CDR3: TGTGCCAGCAGCTTCCTACCGGGGGATTACGAGCAGTACTTC. This chain uses TRBV11-2 with TRBJ2-7; D perhaps matches TRBD2 (6 bases). Between the trimmed V and J ends, which lost 3 bases and 4 bases, there was a span of 13 bases. Per the germline V gene, CDR1 is SGHAT and CDR2 is FQNNGV. The CDR3 covers 14 residues.

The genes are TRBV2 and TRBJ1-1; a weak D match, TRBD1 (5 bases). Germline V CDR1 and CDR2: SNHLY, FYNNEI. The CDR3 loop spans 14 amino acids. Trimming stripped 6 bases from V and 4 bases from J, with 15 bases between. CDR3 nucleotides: TGTGCCAGCAGCCCGTTGGGGGGAAGCACTGAAGCTTTCTTT. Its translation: CASSPLGGSTEAFF.

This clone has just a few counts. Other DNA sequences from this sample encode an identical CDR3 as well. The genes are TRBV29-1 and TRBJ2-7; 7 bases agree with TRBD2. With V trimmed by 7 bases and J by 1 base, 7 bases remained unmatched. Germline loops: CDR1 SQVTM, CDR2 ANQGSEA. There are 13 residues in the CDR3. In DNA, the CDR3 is TGCAGCGCCAGGACTAGTGGGTCCTACGAGCAGTACTTC. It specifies CSARTSGSYEQYF.

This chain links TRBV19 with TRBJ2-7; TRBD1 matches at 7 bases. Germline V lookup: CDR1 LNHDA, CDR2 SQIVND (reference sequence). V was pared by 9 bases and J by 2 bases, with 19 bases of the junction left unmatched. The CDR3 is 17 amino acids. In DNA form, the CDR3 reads TGTGCCAGCCACCGACACGGCCGGACAGGCGACCCCTACGAGCAGTACTTC. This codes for CASHRHGRTGDPYEQYF.

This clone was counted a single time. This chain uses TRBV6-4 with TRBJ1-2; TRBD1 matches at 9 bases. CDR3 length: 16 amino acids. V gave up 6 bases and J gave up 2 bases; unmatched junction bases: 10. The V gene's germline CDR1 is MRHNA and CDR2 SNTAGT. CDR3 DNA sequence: TGTGCCAGCAGGATACAACCGACAGGGGGAAACTATGGCTACACCTTC. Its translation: CASRIQPTGGNYGYTF.